Presented here are 20 T cell receptor beta chains from one specimen sequenced in a study of blood T cell repertoires in COVID-19 (dated by TCRdb to about 2020). Receptor amplification or capture employed the immunoSEQ multiplex PCR assay. TCRdb obtained this table from immuneACCESS and retained in-frame rearrangements with V and J assigned. These tables miss some clones; where compared with another copy, unresolved V genes account for less than half of the shortfall, and the remainder is unexplained. For this sample the table gives around 250,000 clones, of which about 85% were detected only once. Approximately 6.6% of the sample belongs to the ten largest clones. What was sequenced was PBMCs or T cells enriched from blood (not recorded which). The source is a woman in her forties or fifties who had been exposed to COVID-19.

The chain has TRBV19 and TRBJ2-7; 9 nucleotides align to TRBD1. Germline CDR1 is LNHDA and CDR2 is SQIVND (reference sequence). The CDR3 is 13 residues long. Germline trimming cut 8 bases from V and 4 bases from J; bases unmatched to any gene: 6. The CDR3 DNA sequence: TGTGCCAGTTCCCGACAGGGGGGATACGAGCAGTACTTC. Encoded protein: CASSRQGGYEQYF. Looking up the rest from reference TRBV19 and TRBJ2-7 gives the full variable domain: DGGITQSPKYLFRKEGQNVTLSCEQNLNHDAMYWYRQDPGQGLRLIYYSQIVNDFQKGDIAEGYSVSREKKESFPLTVTSAQKNPTAFYLCASSRQGGYEQYFGPGTRLTVT.

Here the CDR3 reads CASSPDRADQPQHF. CDR3 sequence (DNA): TGTGCCAGCTCACCGGACAGGGCGGACCAGCCCCAGCATTTT. The chain joins TRBV18 to TRBJ1-5, with TRBD1 matching 8 bases. CDR3 length equals 14 residues. The germline V gene encodes CDR1 KGHSH and CDR2 LQKENI. With V trimmed by 3 bases and J by 7 bases, 5 bases remained unmatched.

This clone showed up just a few times. This chain joins TRBV19 and TRBJ1-6; 7 bases are shared with TRBD1. This CDR3 is built from 16 residues. The junction had 11 bases not matched to a gene; V was cut back by 6 bases and J by 6 bases. Germline loops: CDR1 LNHDA, CDR2 SQIVND (reference sequence). CDR3 region: CASRITSGQPNSPLHF. CDR3 in DNA: TGTGCCAGTAGGATAACTTCGGGACAGCCTAATTCACCCCTCCACTTT.

The rearrangement links TRBV19 to TRBJ1-1; 9 bases align to TRBD1. Unmatched junction bases numbered 5, after V lost 4 bases and J lost 5 bases. Germline lookup yields CDR1 LNHDA and CDR2 SQIVND (reference sequence). The CDR3 totals 14 residues. The CDR3 spells CASSTRDRETEAFF. CDR3 sequence (DNA): TGTGCCAGTAGTACCCGGGACAGGGAAACTGAAGCTTTCTTT.

The V call is TRBV5-5, the J call TRBJ1-1, with D perhaps TRBD1 (6 bases). The germline V gene encodes CDR1 SGHKS and CDR2 YYEKEE (reference sequence). V was shortened by 4 bases and J by 3 bases, with 10 bases between the two germline ends. CDR3 size: 13 residues. CDR3 nucleotides: TGTGCCAGCAGCCCTCCAGGGGACACTGAAGCTTTCTTT. Amino acid sequence: CASSPPGDTEAFF.

This clone turned up a few times. Other DNA sequences in the sample encode the same CDR3. The V gene is TRBV18, the J gene TRBJ1-5, with D unresolved. The CDR3 extends over 15 amino acids. The V end lost 2 bases, the J end lost 1 base, and 9 bases lay between the germline ends. CDR1 and CDR2 (germline): KGHSH, LQKENI. The CDR3 here is CASSPTDSSNQPQHF. CDR3 sequence (DNA): TGTGCCAGCTCACCAACGGACTCGAGCAATCAGCCCCAGCATTTT.

The chain employs TRBV29-1 and TRBJ1-2; 7 bases line up with TRBD1. Germline assignment: CDR1 SQVTM and CDR2 ANQGSEA. The CDR3 covers 11 residues. The V segment lost 6 bases and the J segment 8 bases; nucleotides outside the gene matches: 6. The CDR3 region is CSVWDREGYTF. CDR3 nucleotides: TGCAGCGTCTGGGACAGAGAGGGCTACACCTTC. Based on the CDR3 plus reference TRBV29-1 and TRBJ1-2, the full variable domain is SAVISQKPSRDICQRGTSLTIQCQVDSQVTMMFWYRQQPGQSLTLIATANQGSEATYESGFVIDKFPISRPNLTFSTLTVSNMSPEDSSIYLCSVWDREGYTFGSGTRLTVV.

This clone was found a few times. The rearrangement links TRBV6-5 to TRBJ1-2, with 7 bases aligning to TRBD1. After removal of 6 bases from V and 6 bases from J, the junction contained 7 bases not matched to a gene. CDR3 size: 13 residues. The germline CDR1 and CDR2 sequences are MNHEY and SVGAGI. The CDR3 sequence: CASSETGTDGYTF. CDR3 coding DNA: TGTGCCAGCAGCGAGACAGGGACGGATGGCTACACCTTC.

The table lists this clone with a few counts. The chain links TRBV11-1 to TRBJ1-2, with D possibly matching TRBD1 (6 bases). V was clipped by 1 base and J by 4 bases, with 10 bases between them. Germline CDR1 SGHAT, CDR2 FQDESV (reference sequence). CDR3 size: 14 residues. DNA of the CDR3: TGTGCCAGCAGCTTAGAGGCCAGGGGCTATGGCTACACCTTC. It translates to CASSLEARGYGYTF. Full variable domain (missing parts from reference TRBV11-1 and TRBJ1-2): EAEVAQSPRYKITEKSQAVAFWCDPISGHATLYWYRQILGQGPELLVQFQDESVVDDSQLPKDRFSAERLKGVDSTLKIQPAELGDSAMYLCASSLEARGYGYTFGSGTRLTVV.

V gene TRBV13 combines with J gene TRBJ2-3, with TRBD2 as a possible D gene (5 bases). The CDR3 is 15 residues long. V was cut by 5 bases and J by 6 bases, with 18 bases left in between. Germline V CDR1 and CDR2: PRHDT, FYEKMQ (reference sequence). CDR3 DNA: TGTGCCAGCAGCCTAAGACTGGATCGGGGTGATACGCAGTATTTT. As protein: CASSLRLDRGDTQYF.

The sample holds a few counts of this clone. The chain is built from TRBV4-3 and TRBJ2-1; no firm D call. The germline V gene has CDR1 LGHNA and CDR2 YSLEER. The germline V and J ends were trimmed by 1 base and 6 bases, with 10 bases remaining between them. CDR3 length: 14 residues. The DNA for the CDR3 is TGCGCCAGCAGCCAAGGCGTGACGGGCAATGAGCAGTTCTTC. It codes for CASSQGVTGNEQFF.

This chain links TRBV6-5 with TRBJ2-3; a possible D gene is TRBD1 (5 bases). V dropped 6 bases and J dropped 2 bases, with 6 bases sitting between them. The CDR3 length is 12 residues. Germline loops: CDR1 MNHEY, CDR2 SVGAGI. CDR3 nucleotide sequence: TGTGCCAGCAGGGACAACACAGATACGCAGTATTTT. This sequence encodes CASRDNTDTQYF.

The chain joins TRBV5-1 to TRBJ2-3; D possibly corresponds to TRBD1 (6 bases). Germline assignment: CDR1 SGHRS and CDR2 YFSETQ. Trimming shortened V by 0 bases and J by 2 bases, and 13 bases separated the two germline ends. This CDR3 is 16 amino acids long. CDR3 DNA sequence: TGCGCCAGCAGCTTGGTAGGGACAAGGGCCACAGATACGCAGTATTTT. Its translation is CASSLVGTRATDTQYF.

The chain links TRBV5-6 to TRBJ1-5; D may be TRBD1 (5 bases). The V end lost 0 bases, the J end lost 1 base, and 11 bases lay between the germline ends. Germline-derived CDR1 and CDR2 are SGHDT and YYEEEE. The CDR3 is 16 amino acids. Here the CDR3 DNA reads TGTGCCAGCAGCTTGGGGGGCAGGATCAGCAATCAGCCCCAGCATTTT. Translated: CASSLGGRISNQPQHF. The variable domain in full, with the rest retrieved from reference TRBV5-6 and TRBJ1-5, is DAGVTQSPTHLIKTRGQQVTLRCSPKSGHDTVSWYQQALGQGPQFIFQYYEEEERQRGNFPDRFSGHQFPNYSSELNVNALLLGDSALYLCASSLGGRISNQPQHFGDGTRLSIL.

This chain links TRBV18 with TRBJ2-6, with TRBD1 as a possible D gene (5 bases). Germline lookup yields CDR1 KGHSH and CDR2 LQKENI. This CDR3 spans 13 amino acids. The CDR3 DNA reads as TGTGGGGCCCGACAGAAGAGGACCAACGTCCTGACTTTC. It translates to CGARQKRTNVLTF. Looking up the rest from reference TRBV18 and TRBJ2-6 gives the full variable domain: NAGVMQNPRHLVRRRGQEARLRCSPMKGHSHVYWYRQLPEEGLKFMVYLQKENIIDESGMPKERFSAEFPKEGPSILRIQQVVRGDSAAYFCGARQKRTNVLTFGAGSRLTVL.

The V and J genes are TRBV14 and TRBJ1-3; D is unclear. Trimming removed 4 bases from V and 0 bases from J, with 7 bases in between. The CDR3 spans 14 residues. CDR1 is SGHDN and CDR2 is FVKESK in the germline V gene. In nucleotides, the CDR3 is TGTGCCAGCAGCCGCAGTATCTCTGGAAACACCATATATTTT. It specifies CASSRSISGNTIYF.

The chain employs TRBV10-3 and TRBJ2-7; 7 bases match TRBD2. Per the germline V gene, CDR1 is ENHRY and CDR2 is SYGVKD. The CDR3 has 14 amino acids. Trimming removed 8 bases from V and 2 bases from J; junction bases left unmatched: 9. CDR3 sequence reads: CAIGGGTQAYEQYF. CDR3 coding DNA: TGTGCCATCGGGGGGGGGACCCAAGCCTACGAGCAGTACTTC.

The chain links TRBV9 to TRBJ1-1; D might be TRBD1 (6 bases). V was pared by 4 bases and J by 3 bases, with 13 bases between. The germline gives CDR1 SGDLS, CDR2 YYNGEE. This CDR3 has 14 amino acids. In DNA, the CDR3 is TGTGCCAGCAGCACCCAGGCAGGGGACACTGAAGCTTTCTTT. It translates to CASSTQAGDTEAFF.

V and J are TRBV6-5 and TRBJ1-1; 9 bases line up with TRBD1. The V gene end was trimmed by 7 bases and the J gene end by 4 bases; junction bases not matched to a gene: 7. Germline V gene lookup returns CDR1 MNHEY and CDR2 SVGAGI. This CDR3 has 14 residues. CDR3 nucleotides: TGTGCCAGCACCTCACAGGGGGCACTCACTGAAGCTTTCTTT. This codes for CASTSQGALTEAFF.

This chain joins TRBV5-8 and TRBJ1-5; D is uncertain. V was pared by 0 bases and J by 2 bases, with 9 bases between. Germline CDR1 reads SGHTS; CDR2 reads YDEGEE. CDR3 length: 15 amino acids. The CDR3 sequence is CASSLGQRGNQPQHF. CDR3 nucleotides: TGTGCCAGCAGCTTGGGGCAGCGGGGCAATCAGCCCCAGCATTTT.